A selection of T cell receptor beta chains follows, all from one sample in a study of T cells in Graves' hyperthyroidism and ophthalmopathy. Using its own MiXCR run on the multiplex PCR reads, TCRdb lists one record per CDR3 protein. The table lists roughly 250,000 distinct CDR3 sequences, approximately 23% of them singletons. Sequencing was performed on blood. Every receptor here comes from a man in his thirties or forties with Graves' ophthalmopathy. CDR3s include the opening cysteine and the closing phenylalanine or tryptophan. The D gene is left open where the match is weak. The size field is filled for only some rows; it gives once, few, many or a size class.

>.|TRBJ1-1|many|TRBV11-2
CASSLNTGMNTEAFF
TGTGCCAGCAGCCTAAATACAGGGATGAACACTGAAGCTTTCTTT
>TRBD1|TRBJ1-2|many|TRBV15
CATSKTTGDRYGYTF
TGTGCCACCAGCAAAACAACAGGGGACCGCTATGGCTACACCTTC
>TRBD2|TRBJ2-1|few|TRBV20-1
CSARSSGANNEQFF
TGCAGTGCTAGGTCTAGCGGAGCGAACAATGAGCAGTTCTTC
>TRBD1|TRBJ2-7|few|TRBV18
CASSPSSTGAYEQYF
TGTGCCAGCTCACCCAGCTCGACAGGGGCCTACGAGCAGTACTTC
>TRBD2|TRBJ2-7|few|TRBV5-1
CASSLLPSGLGGGYEQYF
TGCGCCAGCAGTTTGTTACCTAGCGGGCTCGGCGGAGGTTACGAGCAGTACTTC
>TRBD2|TRBJ2-3|.|TRBV30
CAWSTSGPPTDTQYF
TGTGCCTGGTCAACTAGCGGACCCCCCACAGATACGCAGTATTTT
>TRBD1|TRBJ2-7|.|TRBV14
CASSQGDRSSYEQYF
TGTGCCAGCAGCCAAGGGGACAGGAGTTCCTACGAGCAGTACTTC
>TRBD1|TRBJ2-7|many|TRBV5-1
CASSQGGQGAYEQYF
TGCGCCAGCAGCCAGGGGGGACAGGGGGCTTACGAGCAGTACTTC
>TRBD1|TRBJ1-5|few|TRBV2
CASAQGADGNQPQHF
TGTGCCAGCGCCCAGGGGGCTGATGGCAATCAGCCCCAGCATTTT
>.|TRBJ2-1|once|TRBV27
CASSLLPGGNNEQFF
TGTGCCAGCAGTTTACTCCCGGGGGGCAACAATGAGCAGTTCTTC
>.|TRBJ2-4|few|TRBV20-1
CSAGRGLAKNIQYF
TGCAGTGCCGGGCGGGGACTAGCCAAAAACATTCAGTACTTC
>.|TRBJ2-1|.|TRBV12-5
CASGSARANEQFF
TGTGCTAGTGGTTCGGCCCGAGCCAATGAGCAGTTCTTC
>.|TRBJ2-7|.|TRBV28
CASSSLGQGRGRQYF
TGTGCCAGCAGTTCCCTCGGGCAGGGGAGAGGTAGGCAGTACTTC
>TRBD1|TRBJ1-1|many|TRBV5-6
CASRLLGDRVVMNTEAFF
TGTGCCAGCAGACTATTGGGCGACAGGGTGGTAATGAACACTGAAGCTTTCTTT
>.|TRBJ2-3|few|TRBV13
CASGVGGGNTDTQYF
TGTGCCAGCGGAGTGGGTGGGGGAAACACAGATACGCAGTATTTT
>.|TRBJ2-5|few|TRBV5-1
CASSFNSGTETQYF
TGCGCCAGCAGCTTCAATTCAGGGACGGAGACCCAGTACTTC
>TRBD1|TRBJ2-1|.|TRBV28
CASSSTGDEQFF
TGTGCCAGCAGTTCTACAGGGGATGAGCAGTTCTTC
>.|TRBJ1-1|many|TRBV28
CASSTLDANTEAFF
TGTGCCAGCAGTACTCTTGACGCGAACACTGAAGCTTTCTTT
>.|TRBJ2-1|once|TRBV12-3/TRBV12-4
CASRVPMKGQFF
TGTGCCAGCAGAGTCCCGATGAAGGGGCAGTTCTTC
>.|TRBJ1-1|.|TRBV18
CASSPTELNAEAFF
TGTGCCAGCTCACCAACAGAGCTTAACGCTGAAGCTTTCTTT
>.|TRBJ2-1|few|TRBV2
CASTSEANEQFF
TGTGCCAGCACTTCAGAAGCTAATGAGCAGTTCTTC
>.|TRBJ1-2|few|TRBV5-1
CASSLMPGVSNGYTF
TGCGCCAGCAGCTTGATGCCAGGAGTGAGTAATGGCTACACCTTC
>TRBD2|TRBJ2-2|few|TRBV13
CASSLGVTSGLETGELFF
TGTGCCAGCAGCTTAGGCGTTACTAGCGGGCTCGAGACCGGGGAGCTGTTTTTT
>.|TRBJ1-6|many|TRBV28
CASSPSHRKGEGLNSPLHF
TGTGCCAGCAGTCCCAGCCACCGAAAGGGGGAAGGTCTTAATTCACCCCTCCACTTT
>.|TRBJ2-4|.|TRBV30
CAWSVNGVLAKNIQYF
TGTGCCTGGAGTGTAAACGGGGTATTAGCCAAAAACATTCAGTACTTC
>.|TRBJ2-3|few|TRBV12-3/TRBV12-4
CASSFGRRTSTDTQYF
TGTGCCAGCAGTTTTGGCAGGCGGACTAGCACAGATACGCAGTATTTT
>TRBD1|TRBJ2-7|.|TRBV6-5
CASSYLGQGASYEQYF
TGTGCCAGCAGTTACCTCGGTCAGGGGGCTTCCTACGAGCAGTACTTC
>.|TRBJ1-4|few|TRBV7-2
CASSTRDIRSEKLFF
TGTGCCAGCAGCACCCGAGACATCCGCTCTGAAAAACTGTTTTTT
>TRBD2|TRBJ2-3|.|TRBV2
CASSSSGRSRSTDTQYF
TGTGCCAGCAGTTCTAGCGGGAGGTCCCGGAGCACAGATACGCAGTATTTT
>TRBD1|TRBJ1-2|.|TRBV2
CVSSLGTAYGYTF
TGTGTCAGCAGTTTGGGGACAGCATATGGCTACACCTTC
>TRBD2|TRBJ2-7|few|TRBV20-1
CSARGSGGGYEQYF
TGCAGTGCTAGAGGAAGCGGGGGAGGCTACGAGCAGTACTTC
>TRBD1|TRBJ1-2|few|TRBV14
CASSAGTGSYGYTF
TGTGCCAGCAGCGCCGGGACAGGATCCTATGGCTACACCTTC
>.|TRBJ2-7|few|TRBV10-3
CAISDDFSDYEQYF
TGTGCCATCAGTGATGATTTTAGCGACTACGAGCAGTACTTC
>.|TRBJ2-3|many|TRBV11-3
CASSLDLGGNTQYF
TGTGCCAGCAGCTTAGACTTAGGGGGTAATACGCAGTATTTT
>.|TRBJ2-7|many|TRBV11-3
CASSVEGFSYEQYF
TGTGCCAGCTCTGTTGAGGGGTTCTCCTACGAGCAGTACTTC
>.|TRBJ2-1|few|TRBV27
CASSLRLGGEQFF
TGTGCCAGCAGTTTAAGGCTCGGCGGGGAGCAGTTCTTC
>TRBD1|TRBJ1-4|.|TRBV5-8
CASSQGQVTTNEKLFF
TGTGCCAGCAGCCAGGGACAGGTCACAACTAATGAAAAACTGTTTTTT
>.|TRBJ2-7|.|TRBV20-1
CSARDGRASSYEQYF
TGCAGTGCTAGAGATGGTCGGGCGTCCTCCTACGAGCAGTACTTC
>TRBD2|TRBJ2-7|.|TRBV3-1
CASSQAGRPYEQYF
TGTGCCAGCAGCCAAGCCGGGAGGCCATACGAGCAGTACTTC
>.|TRBJ1-3|few|TRBV12-3/TRBV12-4
CATRDTPTSGNTIYF
TGTGCCACCCGGGACACACCGACCTCTGGAAACACCATATATTTT
>.|TRBJ2-1|many|TRBV5-1
CASRLRLAISYNEQFF
TGCGCCAGCAGGTTGAGGCTAGCGATCTCCTACAATGAGCAGTTCTTC
>TRBD1|TRBJ2-5|many|TRBV28
CASTQDRGRWETQYF
TGTGCCAGCACCCAGGACAGGGGGCGTTGGGAGACCCAGTACTTC
>TRBD1|TRBJ1-4|many|TRBV5-1
CASGTGDEKLFF
TGCGCCAGCGGGACAGGGGACGAAAAACTGTTTTTT
>TRBD2|TRBJ2-7|many|TRBV5-1
CASSFDSGTNYEQYF
TGCGCCAGCAGCTTTGATAGCGGGACGAACTACGAGCAGTACTTC
>.|TRBJ2-2|many|TRBV11-3
CASSPETLGELFF
TGTGCCAGCAGCCCCGAGACGTTGGGGGAGCTGTTTTTT
>.|TRBJ1-1|.|TRBV18
CASSPNFLVGLNTEAFF
TGTGCCAGCTCACCAAATTTTTTGGTAGGATTGAACACTGAAGCTTTCTTT
>.|TRBJ1-2|.|TRBV28
CASSLIGQGISRYGYTF
TGTGCCAGCAGTTTAATAGGGCAGGGGATAAGTCGTTATGGCTACACCTTC
>.|TRBJ2-2|.|TRBV19
CASSIHTGELFF
TGTGCCAGTAGTATACACACCGGGGAGCTGTTTTTT
>TRBD1|TRBJ2-7|few|TRBV12-3/TRBV12-4
CASSGTGGYYEQYF
TGTGCCAGCAGCGGGACAGGGGGTTACTACGAGCAGTACTTC
>TRBD2|TRBJ2-3|.|TRBV19
CATQNLAGTDTQYF
TGTGCCACCCAGAACCTAGCGGGAACAGATACGCAGTATTTT
>.|TRBJ2-1|many|TRBV6-1
CASGESYNEQFF
TGTGCCAGCGGGGAAAGTTACAATGAGCAGTTCTTC
>.|TRBJ1-1|few|TRBV6-5
CASSYGGATEAFF
TGTGCCAGCAGTTACGGTGGGGCGACTGAAGCTTTCTTT
>.|TRBJ2-4|.|TRBV29-1
CSVDTGSVQYF
TGCAGCGTTGATACCGGGAGTGTTCAGTACTTC
>TRBD1|TRBJ2-2|many|TRBV5-1
CASSFDRGTGELFF
TGCGCCAGCAGCTTTGACAGGGGCACCGGGGAGCTGTTTTTT